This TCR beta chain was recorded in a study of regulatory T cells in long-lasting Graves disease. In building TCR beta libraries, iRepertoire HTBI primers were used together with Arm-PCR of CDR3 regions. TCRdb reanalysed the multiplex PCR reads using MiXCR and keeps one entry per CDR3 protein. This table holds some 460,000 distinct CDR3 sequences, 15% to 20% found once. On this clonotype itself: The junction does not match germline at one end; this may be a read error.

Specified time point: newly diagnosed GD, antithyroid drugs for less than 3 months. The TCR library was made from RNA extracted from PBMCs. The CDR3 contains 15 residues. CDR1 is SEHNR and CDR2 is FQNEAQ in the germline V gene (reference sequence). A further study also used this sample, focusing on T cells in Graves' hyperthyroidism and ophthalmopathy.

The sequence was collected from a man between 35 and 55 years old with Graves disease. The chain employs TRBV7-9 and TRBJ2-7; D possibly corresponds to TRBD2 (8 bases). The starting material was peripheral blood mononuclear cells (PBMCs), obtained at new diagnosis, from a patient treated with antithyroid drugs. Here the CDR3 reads CASSVAGQYSYEQYF. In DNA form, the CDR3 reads TGTGCCAGCAGCGTAGCGGGACAGTACTCCTACGAGCAGTACTTC.